The rows below give T cell receptor beta chains drawn from one sample of a study of cytomegalovirus exposure and HLA in healthy donors. Data came from immunoSEQ multiplex PCR; TCRdb stores just in-frame clones and leaves some out. The sample carries about 140,000 clones, roughly 88% recorded once. Sequenced material: PBMCs. All receptors come from a woman aged 40 to 55 in good health and CMV-seronegative. Both conserved end residues are part of each CDR3. Fields, in order: CDR3 DNA, CDR3 protein, D gene, J gene, V gene, clone size. D genes are given only for firm matches. Size is stated for part of the rows, as once, few or many counts, or as a class when the clone is expanded.

TGTGCCAGCAGTTTAGGGGGGATCGGCTACGAGCAGTACTTC | CASSLGGIGYEQYF | NA | TRBJ2-7 | TRBV27 | once
TGTGCCTCGGGGACAGCCTACGAGCAGTACTTC | CASGTAYEQYF | TRBD1 | TRBJ2-7 | TRBV10-3 | NA
TGCGCCAGCAATAGCGGGAGCGGAGAAGAGACCCAGTACTTC | CASNSGSGEETQYF | TRBD2 | TRBJ2-5 | TRBV5-1 | NA
TGCGCCAGCAGCTTAGCGGGTCCAGATACGCAGTATTTT | CASSLAGPDTQYF | NA | TRBJ2-3 | TRBV5-1 | NA
TGTGCCAGCAGTGAATGGGACAGAACCGGGGAGCTGTTTTTT | CASSEWDRTGELFF | TRBD1 | TRBJ2-2 | TRBV2 | once
TGCGCCAGCAGTCAATCGGGGAGGGAGTCCTACAATGAGCAGTTCTTC | CASSQSGRESYNEQFF | TRBD2 | TRBJ2-1 | TRBV23-1 | NA
TGCGCCAGCAGCCTTTTTGCGGGAGGGACAGATACGCAGTATTTT | CASSLFAGGTDTQYF | TRBD2 | TRBJ2-3 | TRBV4-1 | NA
TGTGCCAGCAGTCTCCCAGGGCGCTCTGGAAACACCATATATTTT | CASSLPGRSGNTIYF | NA | TRBJ1-3 | TRBV11-2 | NA
TGTGCCAGCAGAAGGACAGTACCCGGCTACACCTTC | CASRRTVPGYTF | NA | TRBJ1-2 | TRBV2 | NA
TGTGCCAGCAGCTTGGGGACAGGGTATGCTCAGCCCCAGCATTTT | CASSLGTGYAQPQHF | TRBD1 | TRBJ1-5 | TRBV5-5 | NA
TGTGCCAGCAGCTTTGGACAGGTGCGGGAAAAACTGTTTTTT | CASSFGQVREKLFF | TRBD1 | TRBJ1-4 | TRBV7-9 | NA
TGCGCCAGCAGCTTGGGTTCGACTAGCGACGGAGAGACCCAGTACTTC | CASSLGSTSDGETQYF | TRBD2 | TRBJ2-5 | TRBV5-1 | NA
TGTGCCAGCAGCCCAGGGACAGGCAACACCGGGGAGCTGTTTTTT | CASSPGTGNTGELFF | TRBD1 | TRBJ2-2 | TRBV4-2 | once
TGTGCCTGGAGGGTAGGGGGTGGAAACACCATATATTTT | CAWRVGGGNTIYF | NA | TRBJ1-3 | TRBV30 | once
TGTGCCAGCAGCCCTGGACAGGGGGAAGAGCAGTACTTC | CASSPGQGEEQYF | TRBD1 | TRBJ2-7 | TRBV7-3 | NA
TGTGCCAGCAGCCCCTCTGGGGGCGATGAGCAGTTCTTC | CASSPSGGDEQFF | NA | TRBJ2-1 | TRBV4-2 | NA
TGTGCCAGCAGCTTAGGGGGGCCGGGGGGGGAGCAGTACTTC | CASSLGGPGGEQYF | TRBD2 | TRBJ2-7 | TRBV11-3 | NA
TGTGCCACCCTCCGGGGAGGTAGGAACACTGAAGCTTTCTTT | CATLRGGRNTEAFF | NA | TRBJ1-1 | TRBV28 | NA
TGTGCCAGCTCACCTCCTAGCGGAACCTACGAGCAGTACTTC | CASSPPSGTYEQYF | TRBD2 | TRBJ2-7 | TRBV18 | NA
TGTGCCAGCAGTTTGGTACGCGCCTGGGATACGCAGTATTTT | CASSLVRAWDTQYF | NA | TRBJ2-3 | TRBV28 | NA
TGTGCCAGCAGTCCCCGAGGCAACCCATATGGCTACACCTTC | CASSPRGNPYGYTF | NA | TRBJ1-2 | TRBV27 | NA
TGCGCCAGCAGCTTGCCAGGGGAATACACTGAAGCTTTCTTT | CASSLPGEYTEAFF | NA | TRBJ1-1 | TRBV5-1 | NA
TGCGCCAGCAGCCAAGTTCCCCGGGGATGGGACAATGAGCAGTTCTTC | CASSQVPRGWDNEQFF | NA | TRBJ2-1 | TRBV4-1 | NA
TGCGCCAGCAGCTTGGTCGGCAGCAATAACTATGGCTGCACCTTC | CASSLVGSNNYGCTF | NA | TRBJ1-2 | TRBV5-1 | NA